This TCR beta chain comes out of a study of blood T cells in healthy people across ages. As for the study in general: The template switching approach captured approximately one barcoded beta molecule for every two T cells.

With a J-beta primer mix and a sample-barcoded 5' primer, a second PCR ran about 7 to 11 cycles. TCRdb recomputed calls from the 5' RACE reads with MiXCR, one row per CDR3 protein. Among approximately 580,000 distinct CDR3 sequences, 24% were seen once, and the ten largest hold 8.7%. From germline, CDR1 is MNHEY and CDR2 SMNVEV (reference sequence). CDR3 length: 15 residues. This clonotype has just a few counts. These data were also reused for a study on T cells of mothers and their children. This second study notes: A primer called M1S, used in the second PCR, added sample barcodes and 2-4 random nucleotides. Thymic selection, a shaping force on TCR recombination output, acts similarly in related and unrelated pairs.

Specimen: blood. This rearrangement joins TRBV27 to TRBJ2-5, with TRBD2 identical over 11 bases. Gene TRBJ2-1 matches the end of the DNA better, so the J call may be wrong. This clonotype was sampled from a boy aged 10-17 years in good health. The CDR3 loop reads CASSLISGRAHEQFF. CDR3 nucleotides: TGTGCCAGCAGTTTAATTAGCGGGAGGGCCCATGAGCAGTTCTTC.